The clone carrying this T cell receptor (beta chain) has only a few counts. This sample is part of a study of T-cell memory formation after mild COVID-19. Via MiXCR, TCRdb re-called the 5' RACE reads, giving one row per CDR3 protein. The sample carries hundreds of thousands of distinct CDR3 sequences, about a sixth recorded once. The CDR3 has 16 amino acids. Trimming at V came to 0 bases and at J to 1 base, leaving 5 bases not matched to a gene. Germline V gene lookup returns CDR1 MNHEY and CDR2 SVGAGI. The chain joins TRBV6-5 to TRBJ1-1, with 7 bases matching TRBD1. The sequenced sample consisted of PBMCs or a T cell subset sorted from them (not recorded which). The TCR sequence derives from an adult woman who had mild COVID-19 (a few samples of this study predate the infection). Cell type and time point are not known. For the CDR3, the DNA is TGTGCCAGCAGTTACTCCAGGGGGGACGAGAACACTGAAGCTTTCTTT. This codes for CASSYSRGDENTEAFF.